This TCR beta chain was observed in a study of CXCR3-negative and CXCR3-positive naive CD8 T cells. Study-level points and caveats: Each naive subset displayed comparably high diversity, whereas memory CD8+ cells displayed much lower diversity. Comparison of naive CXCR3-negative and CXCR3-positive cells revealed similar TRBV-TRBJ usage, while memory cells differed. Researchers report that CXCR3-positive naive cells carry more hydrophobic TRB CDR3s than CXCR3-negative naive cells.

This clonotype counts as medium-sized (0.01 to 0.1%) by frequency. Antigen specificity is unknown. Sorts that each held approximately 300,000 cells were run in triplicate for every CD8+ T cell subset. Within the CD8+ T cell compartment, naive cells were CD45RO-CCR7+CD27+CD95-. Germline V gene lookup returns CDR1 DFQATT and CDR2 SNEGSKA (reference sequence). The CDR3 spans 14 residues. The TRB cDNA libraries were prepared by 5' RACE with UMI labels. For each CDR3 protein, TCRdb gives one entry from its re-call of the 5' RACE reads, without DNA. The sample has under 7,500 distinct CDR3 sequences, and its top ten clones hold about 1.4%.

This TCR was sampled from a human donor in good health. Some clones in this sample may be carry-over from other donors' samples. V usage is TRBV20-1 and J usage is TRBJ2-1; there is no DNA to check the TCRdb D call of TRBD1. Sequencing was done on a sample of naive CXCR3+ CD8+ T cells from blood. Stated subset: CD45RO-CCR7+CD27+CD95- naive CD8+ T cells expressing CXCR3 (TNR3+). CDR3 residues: CSASSAGRGNEQFF.